The clone carrying this TCR beta chain was detected only a few times. The V gene end was trimmed by 8 bases and the J gene end by 1 base; junction bases not matched to a gene: 0. Germline CDR1 and CDR2: SGHVS and FQNEAQ. The CDR3 contains 13 residues. The data originate from a study of blood T cell repertoires in COVID-19. Overall study context: From the United States, Italy and Spain came samples of acute and convalescent COVID-19. Sources were T cells, B-cell-depleted T cells, or PBMCs; the material itself was cDNA or gDNA.

Per the study methods: Reference gene primer amplification gave estimated nucleated cell counts. TCRdb keeps only in-frame clones here, not all; method: immunoSEQ multiplex PCR. Clone size and the V and J calls come from that table; the DNA yielded D and trimming. Counted here are 200,000 to 250,000 clones, about 89% occurring once; the ten biggest clones make up about 6%. The sequenced sample consisted of peripheral blood. The sequence came from a man aged 55 to 69 who had recovered from COVID-19. The chain is built from TRBV7-8 and TRBJ2-3, with TRBD1 matching 10 bases. CDR3 coding DNA: TGTGCCAGCGGGACAGGGGGCACAGATACGCAGTATTTT. Its protein product is CASGTGGTDTQYF.